A single sample gave rise to the 27 T cell receptor beta chains below, sequenced in a study of shared clonotypes between healthy human individuals. Here immunoSEQ multiplex PCR was the method, and the copy in TCRdb shows in-frame clones only, minus some. The sample records millions of clones, 90% to 95% being singletons. The sample was naive CD4+ T cells from PBMCs. Subset defined: CD45RA+ positively selected. The receptors shown here come from a young man in good health. Some clones in this sample may be carry-over from other donors' samples.

The rearrangement uses TRBV5-4 and TRBJ1-3; D unresolved. Germline V gene data show CDR1 as SGHNT and CDR2 as YYREEE (reference sequence). Trimming cost V 1 base and J 4 bases, with 15 bases left between them. The CDR3 length is 16 residues. The CDR3: CASSLNRGPAGNTIYF. Written as DNA, the CDR3 is TGTGCCAGCAGCTTGAATCGAGGGCCCGCGGGAAACACCATATATTTT.

This rearrangement joins TRBV28 to TRBJ1-1; no reliable D call. CDR3 size: 15 residues. Germline V gene data show CDR1 as MDHEN and CDR2 as SYDVKM. V was shortened by 6 bases and J by 1 base, with 15 bases between the two germline ends. The CDR3 DNA reads TGTGCCAGCAGCCCCTCGACAAGAAAGAACACTGAAGCTTTCTTT. This gives the protein CASSPSTRKNTEAFF.

The CDR3 nucleotides read TGCGCCAGCAGCTTAGGAGGGGCGTGGACCGGGGAGCTGTTTTTT. It yields the protein CASSLGGAWTGELFF. The chain employs TRBV5-1 and TRBJ2-2; D possibly corresponds to TRBD2 (6 bases). With 2 bases removed from V and 5 bases from J, the gap between germline ends came to 13 bases. Germline V gene sequence: CDR1 SGHRS, CDR2 YFSETQ. This CDR3 comprises 15 residues. The full variable domain, in which reference TRBV5-1 and TRBJ2-2 provide the parts outside the CDR3, is KAGVTQTPRYLIKTRGQQVTLSCSPISGHRSVSWYQQTPGQGLQFLFEYFSETQRNKGNFPGRFSGRQFSNSRSEMNVSTLELGDSALYLCASSLGGAWTGELFFGEGSRLTVL.

V gene TRBV28 combines with J gene TRBJ1-5; D is undetermined. V lost 0 bases to trimming and J lost 7 bases, with 7 bases between them. This CDR3 is built from 13 residues. Per the germline V gene, CDR1 is MDHEN and CDR2 is SYDVKM. The CDR3 bases are TGTGCCAGCAGTTTATGGCCAGCGCAGCCCCAGCATTTT. Its translation is CASSLWPAQPQHF.

This clone was observed a single time. The rearrangement links TRBV6-1 to TRBJ2-7, with a possible D match to TRBD1 (5 bases). CDR3 length: 13 residues. Germline loops: CDR1 MNHNS, CDR2 SASEGT. The V end was cut by 2 bases, the J end by 5 bases, with 10 bases between. CDR3 amino acids: CASSELGADEQYF. CDR3 nucleotides: TGTGCCAGCAGTGAATTAGGGGCGGACGAGCAGTACTTC.

The CDR3 nucleotides read TGTGCCAGCAGACCCTCGTATAACTATGGCTACACCTTC. It encodes CASRPSYNYGYTF. The V gene is TRBV5-4, the J gene TRBJ1-2; D gene uncertain. Germline V gives CDR1 SGHNT, CDR2 YYREEE (reference sequence). V was pared by 5 bases and J by 1 base, with 9 bases between. This CDR3 is 13 amino acids long.

The chain recombines TRBV7-2 with TRBJ2-5, with 11 positions matching TRBD1. The CDR3 consists of 14 residues. Germline CDR1 is SGHTA and CDR2 is FQGNSA. With V trimmed by 7 bases and J by 2 bases, 3 bases remained unmatched. The DNA of the CDR3 is TGTGCCAGCACCCGGGACAGGGGGCAAGAGACCCAGTACTTC. It specifies CASTRDRGQETQYF. Combining the CDR3 with reference TRBV7-2 and TRBJ2-5 gives the whole variable domain GAGVSQSPSNKVTEKGKDVELRCDPISGHTALYWYRQSLGQGLEFLIYFQGNSAPDKSGLPSDRFSAERTGGSVSTLTIQRTQQEDSAVYLCASTRDRGQETQYFGPGTRLLVL.

This clone is a singleton in its sample. The chain employs TRBV30 and TRBJ2-3, with TRBD2 matching over 8 bases. The V gene's germline CDR1 is GTSNPN and CDR2 SVGIG (reference sequence). The CDR3 sequence is 15 residues long. V lost 5 bases and J lost 0; bases outside the gene matches: 7. CDR3 residues: CAWDEGLVSTDTQYF. CDR3 DNA: TGTGCCTGGGACGAGGGACTAGTGAGCACAGATACGCAGTATTTT.

The CDR3 loop reads CASSQGVPYYEQYF. As DNA, the CDR3 is TGCGCCAGCAGCCAAGGGGTTCCCTACTACGAGCAGTACTTC. The chain recombines TRBV4-3 with TRBJ2-7; D gene uncertain. V was clipped by 1 base and J by 3 bases, with 10 bases between them. The CDR3 totals 14 residues. Germline V CDR1 and CDR2: LGHNA, YSLEER.

This rearrangement joins TRBV5-1 to TRBJ2-2; TRBD2 matches 8 bases. After removal of 3 bases from V and 4 bases from J, the junction contained 11 bases not matched to a gene. The CDR3 has 17 residues. The germline V gene has CDR1 SGHRS and CDR2 YFSETQ. In DNA form, the CDR3 reads TGCGCCAGCAGCTCACTAACTAGCGGACTTTCCACCGGGGAGCTGTTTTTT. It yields the protein CASSSLTSGLSTGELFF.

As to this clone: Other DNA sequences of this sample code for an identical CDR3. The chain links TRBV7-6 to TRBJ2-2; D uncertain. Germline assignment: CDR1 SGHVS and CDR2 FNYEAQ. The CDR3 totals 13 residues. Trimming left V 2 bases short and J 4 bases short, with 5 bases between. The CDR3 here is CASSLKGTGELFF. DNA for the CDR3: TGTGCCAGCAGCTTAAAGGGCACCGGGGAGCTGTTTTTT.

Regarding this clone: Distinct nucleotide sequences in the sample also encode this CDR3. The CDR3 reads CASSLASGGVYEQYF. The CDR3 nucleotides are TGTGCCAGCAGCTTAGCGTCAGGGGGCGTGTACGAGCAGTACTTC. The chain uses TRBV7-2 and TRBJ2-7; 8 bases are a match to TRBD1. Germline trimming cut 0 bases from V and 4 bases from J; bases unmatched to any gene: 5. The CDR3 covers 15 residues. Germline V gene lookup returns CDR1 SGHTA and CDR2 FQGNSA.

V usage is TRBV19 and J usage is TRBJ1-5, with D unresolved. Trimming left V 3 bases short and J 3 bases short, with 9 bases between. CDR1 and CDR2 from the germline V gene are LNHDA and SQIVND (reference sequence). This CDR3 region has 14 residues. The CDR3 protein is CASSMFTANQPQHF. CDR3 nucleotide sequence: TGTGCCAGTAGTATGTTTACAGCCAATCAGCCCCAGCATTTT.

The chain couples TRBV6-1 to TRBJ2-1, with 10 bases that match TRBD1. The CDR3 totals 14 residues. Germline V gene sequence: CDR1 MNHNS, CDR2 SASEGT. The ends lost 5 bases at V and 8 bases at J; junction bases unmatched: 6. CDR3 residues: CASSTPGTGDEQFF. CDR3 nucleotide sequence: TGTGCCAGCAGTACTCCCGGGACAGGGGATGAGCAGTTCTTC.

The gene calls are TRBV6-6 and TRBJ1-5; D may be TRBD1 (6 bases). Between the trimmed V and J ends, which lost 6 bases and 2 bases, there was a span of 17 bases. This CDR3 is built from 16 residues. The germline CDR1 and CDR2 sequences are MNHNY and SVGAGI (reference sequence). CDR3 loop: CASSPGQTVGNQPQHF. The CDR3 coding sequence is TGTGCCAGCAGCCCCGGACAGACCGTAGGCAATCAGCCCCAGCATTTT.

This rearrangement joins TRBV4-3 to TRBJ1-2; D not certain. The CDR3 is made up of 16 amino acids. Trimming cost V 0 bases and J 0 bases, with 11 bases left between them. Germline V gives CDR1 LGHNA, CDR2 YSLEER. The DNA for the CDR3 is TGCGCCAGCAGCCAAGACCCGTTGCTAGCTAACTATGGCTACACCTTC. Translated, it gives CASSQDPLLANYGYTF.

This chain joins TRBV4-2 and TRBJ2-5; D could derive from TRBD1 or TRBD2 (5 bases each). CDR3 length: 17 amino acids. V lost 1 base and J lost 5, with 20 bases in between. Per the germline V gene, CDR1 is LGHNA and CDR2 is YNFKEQ. The CDR3 coding sequence is TGTGCCAGCAGCCAAGGAACCAGGGACGGACGGGGTGAGACCCAGTACTTC. Encoded protein: CASSQGTRDGRGETQYF.

The V and J genes are TRBV28 and TRBJ2-1, with 15 bases that match TRBD2. Germline CDR1 reads MDHEN; CDR2 reads SYDVKM. The V segment lost 2 bases and the J segment 5 bases; nucleotides outside the gene matches: 16. The CDR3 consists of 21 residues. DNA of the CDR3: TGTGCCAGCAGTTTAAGTAAGTTGGGACTAGCGGGAGGACCGCTTAACAATGAGCAGTTCTTC. Residues: CASSLSKLGLAGGPLNNEQFF.

The chain carries TRBV28 and TRBJ1-1; D is perhaps TRBD1 (6 bases). Germline loops: CDR1 MDHEN, CDR2 SYDVKM. The CDR3 length is 13 residues. V shed 6 bases and J shed 1 base, with 9 bases lying between them. The CDR3 DNA reads as TGTGCCAGCAGGCCGGGACAGAACACTGAAGCTTTCTTT. Its translation is CASRPGQNTEAFF. The variable domain in full, completed from reference TRBV28 and TRBJ1-1, reads DVKVTQSSRYLVKRTGEKVFLECVQDMDHENMFWYRQDPGLGLRLIYFSYDVKMKEKGDIPEGYSVSREKKERFSLILESASTNQTSMYLCASRPGQNTEAFFGQGTRLTVV.

The chain carries TRBV2 and TRBJ2-5; 9 bases line up with TRBD2. The CDR3 contains 14 residues. V dropped 8 bases and J dropped 5; count of bases not matched to a gene: 9. Germline lookup yields CDR1 SNHLY and CDR2 FYNNEI. CDR3 in amino acids: CASGEREALETQYF. The CDR3 DNA reads TGTGCCAGCGGGGAGCGGGAGGCATTGGAGACCCAGTACTTC.

V gene TRBV6-1 combines with J gene TRBJ1-2, with D possibly matching TRBD1 (5 bases). The CDR3 contains 11 residues. Between the trimmed V and J ends, which lost 7 bases and 7 bases, there was a span of 10 bases. Per the germline V gene, CDR1 is MNHNS and CDR2 is SASEGT. The CDR3 bases are TGTGCCAGCACCCGTGGGGCTGGCTACACCTTC. This sequence encodes CASTRGAGYTF.

The chain joins TRBV7-9 to TRBJ2-7, with D perhaps given as TRBD1 or TRBD2 (5 bases each). Germline V lookup: CDR1 SEHNR, CDR2 FQNEAQ (reference sequence). V was cut by 5 bases and J by 1 base, with 18 bases left in between. CDR3 length: 16 residues. For the CDR3, the DNA is TGTGCCAGCAGCCATGGCGGGTGGGGCGGATCCTACGAGCAGTACTTC. It specifies CASSHGGWGGSYEQYF.

The CDR3 loop reads CASSFSGGSETQYF. DNA of the CDR3: TGTGCCAGCAGCTTCTCCGGGGGAAGCGAGACCCAGTACTTC. The gene calls are TRBV7-9 and TRBJ2-5; maybe TRBD2 (6 bases). The CDR3 is made up of 14 amino acids. V lost 3 bases, J lost 5 bases, and 13 bases lay in between. The germline CDR1 and CDR2 sequences are SEHNR and FQNEAQ (reference sequence). Filled out from reference TRBV7-9 and TRBJ2-5, the complete variable domain reads DTGVSQNPRHKITKRGQNVTFRCDPISEHNRLYWYRQTLGQGPEFLTYFQNEAQLEKSRLLSDRFSAERPKGSFSTLEIQRTEQGDSAMYLCASSFSGGSETQYFGPGTRLLVL.

The chain is built from TRBV18 and TRBJ2-3, with 9 bases fitting TRBD1. This CDR3 has 16 residues. V shed 3 bases and J 4 bases; nucleotides not matched to a gene: 8. CDR1 KGHSH and CDR2 LQKENI come from the germline V gene. CDR3 region: CASSPVQGAAADTQYF. The CDR3 region has the DNA TGTGCCAGCTCACCCGTACAGGGGGCCGCGGCAGATACGCAGTATTTT.

In DNA form, the CDR3 reads TGTGCCAGCAGCTTGGGTGACAGGGGCCTTCTTGAGCAGTTCTTC. It yields the protein CASSLGDRGLLEQFF. This rearrangement joins TRBV5-6 to TRBJ2-1; 8 positions match TRBD1. The CDR3 runs 15 residues. Per the germline V gene, CDR1 is SGHDT and CDR2 is YYEEEE. Trimming removed 0 bases from V and 9 bases from J; junction bases left unmatched: 8.

The chain joins TRBV2 to TRBJ2-7; TRBD2 aligns across 9 bases. This CDR3 has 16 amino acids. The ends lost 7 bases at V and 3 bases at J; junction bases unmatched: 13. From germline, CDR1 is SNHLY and CDR2 FYNNEI. CDR3 loop: CASKNSGRIGDYEQYF. CDR3 coding DNA: TGTGCCAGCAAGAATAGCGGGAGAATTGGAGACTACGAGCAGTACTTC.

The chain is built from TRBV2 and TRBJ2-7, with TRBD2 matching 12 bases. J was trimmed by 0 bases and V by 8 bases; bases with no gene match: 5. Germline V CDR1 and CDR2: SNHLY, FYNNEI. The CDR3 runs to 15 residues. CDR3 region: CASAKGLAGSYEQYF. The DNA of the CDR3 is TGTGCCAGCGCTAAGGGACTAGCGGGCTCCTACGAGCAGTACTTC. The entire variable domain, with the rest obtained from reference TRBV2 and TRBJ2-7, is as follows: EPEVTQTPSHQVTQMGQEVILRCVPISNHLYFYWYRQILGQKVEFLVSFYNNEISEKSEIFDDQFSVERPDGSNFTLKIRSTKLEDSAMYFCASAKGLAGSYEQYFGPGTRLTVT.